Shown below are 2 T cell receptor beta chains from a single sample sequenced in a study of blood T cell repertoires in COVID-19. Assay: immunoSEQ multiplex PCR; the TCRdb copy retains only in-frame clones and omits some. The sample carries under 75,000 clones, roughly 90% recorded once. Sequenced: peripheral blood. The receptors were gathered from a man younger than 40 with acute or convalescent COVID-19.

The rearrangement uses TRBV5-4 and TRBJ2-2; D may be TRBD1 (5 bases). CDR3 size: 14 residues. CDR1 SGHNT and CDR2 YYREEE come from the germline V gene (reference sequence). Trimming pared 4 bases from V and 2 bases from J, leaving 9 bases between. The CDR3 spells CASSGRTNTGELFF. CDR3 in DNA: TGTGCCAGCAGCGGACGGACAAACACCGGGGAGCTGTTTTTT.

This clone was detected only once. The rearrangement links TRBV7-2 to TRBJ2-7; D perhaps matches TRBD1 (6 bases). The length of the CDR3 is 15 residues. Germline V lookup: CDR1 SGHTA, CDR2 FQGNSA. Trimming left V 8 bases short and J 0 bases short, with 17 bases between. CDR3 amino acids: CASPIPTGCSYEQYF. Written as DNA, the CDR3 is TGTGCCAGCCCCATTCCGACAGGCTGCTCCTACGAGCAGTACTTC. The full variable domain, with the rest looked up from reference TRBV7-2 and TRBJ2-7, is GAGVSQSPSNKVTEKGKDVELRCDPISGHTALYWYRQSLGQGLEFLIYFQGNSAPDKSGLPSDRFSAERTGGSVSTLTIQRTQQEDSAVYLCASPIPTGCSYEQYFGPGTRLTVT.